A single TCR beta chain is shown here with its context. Antigen specificity is unknown. Per germline, CDR1 SGHRS and CDR2 YFSETQ. The CDR3 length is 16 residues. J lost 3 bases, V lost 1 base, and 8 bases had no gene match. Tregs were sorted as CD4+CD25+CD127-/low cells. The study's findings and limits: Greatest tumor Treg TCR overlap was with tumor naive CD4+ cells.

Full-length variable regions came from constant-region reverse primers plus semi-nested Nested Universal Primer A PCR. TCRdb called the 5' RACE reads again in MiXCR, with one record for every CDR3 protein. The data hold 35,000 to 50,000 distinct CDR3 sequences, with 22% observed a single time. The receptor comes from a female donor with breast cancer. The chain links TRBV5-1 to TRBJ2-5, with 8 positions matching TRBD1. The sequencing sample was made of Tregs sorted from blood. The CDR3 is CASSLRPQGAEETQYF. CDR3 nucleotide sequence: TGCGCCAGCAGCTTGCGACCCCAGGGGGCGGAAGAGACCCAGTACTTC.